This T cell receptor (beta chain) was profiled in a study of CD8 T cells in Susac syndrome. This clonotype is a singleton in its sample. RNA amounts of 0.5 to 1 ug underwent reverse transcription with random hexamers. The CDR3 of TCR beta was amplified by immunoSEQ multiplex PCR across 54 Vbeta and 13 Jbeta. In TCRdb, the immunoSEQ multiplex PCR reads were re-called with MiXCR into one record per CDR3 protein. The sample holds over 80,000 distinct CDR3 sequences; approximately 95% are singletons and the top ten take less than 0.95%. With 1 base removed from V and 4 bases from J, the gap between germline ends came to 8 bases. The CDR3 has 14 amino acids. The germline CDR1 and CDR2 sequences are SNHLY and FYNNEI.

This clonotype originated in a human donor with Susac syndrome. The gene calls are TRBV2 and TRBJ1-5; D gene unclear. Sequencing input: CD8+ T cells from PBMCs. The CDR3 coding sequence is TGTGCCAGCAGTGAAGACACGGAGAATCAGCCCCAGCATTTT. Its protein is CASSEDTENQPQHF.